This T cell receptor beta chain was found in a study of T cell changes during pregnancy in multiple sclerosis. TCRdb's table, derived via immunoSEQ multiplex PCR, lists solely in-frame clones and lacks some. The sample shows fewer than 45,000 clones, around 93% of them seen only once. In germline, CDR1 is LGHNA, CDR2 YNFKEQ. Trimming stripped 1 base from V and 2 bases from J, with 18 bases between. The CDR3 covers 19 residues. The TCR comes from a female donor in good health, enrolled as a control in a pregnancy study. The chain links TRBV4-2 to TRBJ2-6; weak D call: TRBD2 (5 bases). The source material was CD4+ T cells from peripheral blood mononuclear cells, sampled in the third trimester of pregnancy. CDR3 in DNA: TGTGCCAGCAGCCAAGGCACGCTATTCGGTAGCGCTGGGGCCAACGTCCTGACTTTC. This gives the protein CASSQGTLFGSAGANVLTF.